This passage covers 14 T cell receptor beta chains from one sample sequenced in a study of cytomegalovirus exposure and HLA in healthy donors. The repertoire was sequenced with immunoSEQ multiplex PCR; TCRdb's copy has only in-frame clones and lacks some. The sample records around 250,000 clones, around 90% being singletons. Sequencing used PBMCs. The receptors originated from a woman in her 30s in good health and CMV-seronegative.

The V gene is TRBV4-3, the J gene TRBJ2-7; D not resolved. Germline V gene data show CDR1 as LGHNA and CDR2 as YSLEER. This CDR3 is built from 14 residues. The ends were cut back, 3 bases at V and 1 base at J, with 10 bases in the middle. This CDR3 reads CASSHSTSSYEQYF. In nucleotides, the CDR3 is TGCGCCAGCAGCCACAGCACCTCTTCCTACGAGCAGTACTTC.

The chain uses TRBV19 and TRBJ1-1; D remains ambiguous. Germline-derived CDR1 and CDR2 are LNHDA and SQIVND (reference sequence). With 2 bases removed from V and 4 bases from J, the gap between germline ends came to 11 bases. CDR3 size: 14 residues. CDR3 bases: TGTGCCAGTAGTATATGGGATGTGAGCACTGAAGCTTTCTTT. Its translation: CASSIWDVSTEAFF.

About this clone: This specimen includes other DNA sequences encoding the same CDR3. The chain is built from TRBV9 and TRBJ2-2, with unresolved D. The CDR3 contains 12 residues. Germline V gene sequence: CDR1 SGDLS, CDR2 YYNGEE. V dropped 2 bases and J dropped 4 bases, with 3 bases sitting between them. Written as DNA, the CDR3 is TGTGCCAGCAGCGTTGTCACCGGGGAGCTGTTTTTT. It specifies CASSVVTGELFF.

V is TRBV11-3 and J is TRBJ2-1; D assignment may be TRBD1 or TRBD2 (5 bases each). Germline V gene lookup returns CDR1 SGHNT and CDR2 YENEEA. The CDR3 spans 14 residues. Trimming removed 5 bases from V and 0 bases from J, with 8 bases in between. CDR3 sequence: CASSRGGSYNEQFF. The CDR3, as DNA: TGTGCCAGCAGCCGTGGGGGCTCCTACAATGAGCAGTTCTTC.

Here the CDR3 DNA reads TGTGCCATCAGCCGAGGACTAGCGCAGACAGATACGCAGTATTTT. Translating gives CAISRGLAQTDTQYF. The chain has TRBV10-3 and TRBJ2-3; the match to TRBD2 covers 9 bases. V shed 6 bases and J 3 bases; nucleotides not matched to a gene: 7. The length of the CDR3 is 15 residues. Germline lookup yields CDR1 ENHRY and CDR2 SYGVKD.

The genes are TRBV9 and TRBJ2-1; the match to TRBD1 covers 8 bases. The CDR3 extends over 13 amino acids. Trimming removed 8 bases from V and 8 bases from J; junction bases left unmatched: 9. Germline V gives CDR1 SGDLS, CDR2 YYNGEE. CDR3 in DNA: TGTGCCAGTACGGGACAGGAACCTCATGAGCAGTTCTTC. Residues: CASTGQEPHEQFF.

The chain uses TRBV28 and TRBJ2-5; a weak D match, TRBD2 (6 bases). The CDR3 has 13 residues. Germline V gives CDR1 MDHEN, CDR2 SYDVKM. Trimming removed 10 bases at V and 4 bases at J, with 16 bases between. The CDR3 DNA reads TGTGCCACCTGGAGGGAGCCGGGAGAGACCCAGTACTTC. Protein: CATWREPGETQYF.

The rearrangement links TRBV5-1 to TRBJ2-7; a possible D gene is TRBD2 (6 bases). The CDR3 totals 16 residues. V was clipped by 4 bases and J by 0 bases, with 17 bases between them. CDR1 and CDR2 from the germline V gene are SGHRS and YFSETQ. In DNA form, the CDR3 reads TGCGCCAGCAGCCCACTGGGAGGACCGAGCTCCTACGAGCAGTACTTC. Its translation: CASSPLGGPSSYEQYF.

V usage is TRBV4-2 and J usage is TRBJ2-7; possibly TRBD1 or TRBD2 for D (5 bases each). In germline, CDR1 is LGHNA, CDR2 YNFKEQ. There are 14 residues in the CDR3. The ends were cut back, 0 bases at V and 6 bases at J, with 12 bases in the middle. The DNA for the CDR3 is TGTGCCAGCAGCCAAGAACCCCGGGACCTCGAGCAGTACTTC. Translated, it gives CASSQEPRDLEQYF.

This chain joins TRBV7-6 and TRBJ2-7; D could derive from TRBD1 or TRBD2 (6 bases each). Trimming took 8 bases from V and 0 from J, leaving 8 bases between them. CDR1 is SGHVS, CDR2 FNYEAQ, per germline. This CDR3 comprises 12 residues. The CDR3 spells CASGGLSYEQYF. The CDR3 nucleotides are TGTGCCAGCGGGGGGCTCTCCTACGAGCAGTACTTC.

The V call is TRBV28, the J call TRBJ2-1; D ambiguous. V was pared by 4 bases and J by 6 bases, with 13 bases between. Germline V lookup: CDR1 MDHEN, CDR2 SYDVKM. This CDR3 comprises 14 residues. The CDR3 DNA reads as TGTGCCAGCAGTTCTATCCCGTGGGGCAATGAGCAGTTCTTC. Encoded protein: CASSSIPWGNEQFF.

This clone was found once. The chain carries TRBV28 and TRBJ2-5, with 8 bases that match TRBD1. Trimming at V came to 7 bases and at J to 1 base, leaving 2 bases not matched to a gene. The CDR3 totals 13 residues. Looked up from germline, CDR1 is MDHEN and CDR2 is SYDVKM. CDR3 sequence reads: CASTQGAQETQYF. Here the CDR3 DNA reads TGTGCCAGCACCCAGGGGGCCCAAGAGACCCAGTACTTC.

The chain is built from TRBV9 and TRBJ2-3; possible D gene TRBD2, 6 bases. The CDR3 has 19 residues. Germline V gene sequence: CDR1 SGDLS, CDR2 YYNGEE. Trimming left V 4 bases short and J 4 bases short, with 28 bases between. CDR3: CASSHASSGAGPPADTQYF. DNA for the CDR3: TGTGCCAGCAGCCATGCTTCATCAGGTGCGGGACCCCCCGCAGATACGCAGTATTTT.

V is TRBV29-1 and J is TRBJ2-7; 7 bases are shared with TRBD1. The CDR3 sequence is 11 residues long. Trimming took 6 bases from V and 6 from J; bases not matched to a gene: 5. Per germline, CDR1 SQVTM and CDR2 ANQGSEA. The CDR3: CSVKQGSEQYF. The CDR3 bases are TGCAGCGTCAAACAGGGGAGCGAGCAGTACTTC.